The clone carrying this T cell receptor (beta chain) was observed at least ten times. What it binds is not known. These data originate in a study of neurological immune-mediated disorders. Study results and caveats: The study found the most TCR clonal expansion in HTLV-1-associated myelopathy and the least in multiple sclerosis, below healthy controls. None of the CDR3 amino acid sequences found in expanded clones was shared across subjects. This suggests that the TCR-beta repertoires were private in all groups.

A single record per CDR3 protein comes from TCRdb applying MiXCR to the 5' RACE reads. Among just over 95,000 distinct CDR3 sequences, roughly 4% were seen once, and the ten largest hold about 6%. The CDR3 loop spans 15 amino acids. Germline V gene lookup returns CDR1 LGHDT and CDR2 YNNKEL (reference sequence). With 4 bases clipped from V and 4 bases from J, the junction kept 3 bases outside the gene matches. Sequenced input: PBMCs. The clonotype comes from a woman under 30 with multiple sclerosis. The chain employs TRBV3-1 and TRBJ2-2; TRBD2 matches at 10 bases. CDR3 residues: CASSRRLAGTGELFF. CDR3 DNA sequence: TGTGCCAGCAGCCGAAGACTAGCGGGCACCGGGGAGCTGTTTTTT.